This T cell receptor (beta chain) was profiled in a study of T-cell reconstitution after alpha-beta-depleted transplantation in children. Only a few counts were recorded for this clonotype. Per the germline V gene, CDR1 is SGHRS and CDR2 is YFSETQ. The CDR3 runs to 17 residues. The V end was cut by 4 bases, the J end by 12 bases, with 28 bases between. Unique molecular identifiers were incorporated into the prepared TCRbeta library. TCRdb re-called the PCR reads through MiXCR, storing one row per CDR3 protein. Among approximately 400,000 distinct CDR3 sequences listed, approximately 11% were seen once.

This sequence originates from a human donor who donated a stem cell graft to a child with acute myeloid leukemia. The chain carries TRBV5-1 and TRBJ1-4; perhaps TRBD1 as D (6 bases). The sample was PBMCs from the stem cell graft donor, taken from the stem cell graft. For the CDR3, the DNA is TGCGCCAGCAGCCGAGACCAACAGGGTACTGGAGGAGTAGAACTGTTTTTT. Translation gives CASSRDQQGTGGVELFF.